This T cell receptor beta chain stems from a study of regulatory T cells in long-lasting Graves disease. Germline V CDR1 and CDR2: SGHRS, YFSETQ. The length of the CDR3 is 15 residues. V was clipped by 0 bases and J by 8 bases, with 14 bases between them. As to time point: newly diagnosed GD, antithyroid drugs for less than 3 months. PBMC-derived RNA was used for the TCR library. In building TCR beta libraries, iRepertoire HTBI primers were used together with Arm-PCR of CDR3 regions. MiXCR was run by TCRdb on the multiplex PCR reads, yielding one entry per CDR3 protein. The table lists about 460,000 distinct CDR3 sequences, 14% of them singletons. A further study also used this sample, focusing on T cells in Graves' hyperthyroidism and ophthalmopathy. This second report adds: Ophthalmopathy was separated from stable hyperthyroidism by a 13 V-J model.

This sample comprised peripheral blood mononuclear cells (PBMCs), obtained at new diagnosis, from a patient treated with antithyroid drugs. The chain carries TRBV5-1 and TRBJ2-2; D is perhaps TRBD1 (5 bases). This receptor was identified in a woman aged 50 to 60 with Graves disease. CDR3 in DNA: TGCGCCAGCAGCTTGGCGATAGGACAATTGGGGGAGCTGTTTTTT. Its translation: CASSLAIGQLGELFF.